Shown below are 10 T cell receptor beta chains from a single sample sequenced in a study of blood T cells in healthy people across ages. Sample-barcoded 5' priming and a J-beta primer mix drove a second PCR of 7 to 11 cycles. Using its own MiXCR run on the 5' RACE reads, TCRdb lists one record per CDR3 protein. The sample includes 1.5 million to 2 million distinct CDR3 sequences, approximately 40% of them seen just once. Sequences were obtained from blood. Receptor source: a human donor in good health.

This clonotype was seen a handful of times. The chain's CDR3 is CASSLVGRSSGYTF. In nucleotides, the CDR3 is TGTGCCAGCAGCTTAGTTGGACGCTCGAGTGGCTACACCTTC. V and J are TRBV7-9 and TRBJ1-2; D unresolved. The V end lost 1 base, the J end lost 7 bases, and 13 bases lay between the germline ends. In germline, CDR1 is SEHNR, CDR2 FQNEAQ (reference sequence). CDR3 length equals 14 residues. Filled out from reference TRBV7-9 and TRBJ1-2, the complete variable domain reads DTGVSQNPRHKITKRGQNVTFRCDPISEHNRLYWYRQTLGQGPEFLTYFQNEAQLEKSRLLSDRFSAERPKGSFSTLEIQRTEQGDSAMYLCASSLVGRSSGYTFGSGTRLTVV.

V usage is TRBV6-2 or TRBV6-3 and J usage is TRBJ2-1; D unresolved. The CDR3 has 13 amino acids. Between the trimmed V and J ends, which lost 3 bases and 3 bases, there was a span of 6 bases. Germline V gene sequence: CDR1 MNHEY, CDR2 SVGEGT. The CDR3 reads CASSYYGYNEQFF. Here the CDR3 DNA reads TGTGCCAGCAGTTATTACGGCTACAATGAGCAGTTCTTC.

This chain uses TRBV30 with TRBJ1-4, with TRBD1 matching 9 bases. Germline assignment: CDR1 GTSNPN and CDR2 SVGIG (reference sequence). The ends lost 2 bases at V and 5 bases at J; junction bases unmatched: 9. The length of the CDR3 is 16 residues. The CDR3 DNA is TGTGCCTGGAGTTCTACGACAGGGGGATCCAATGAAAAACTGTTTTTT. Protein product: CAWSSTTGGSNEKLFF.

The chain carries TRBV18 and TRBJ1-4; maybe TRBD1 (5 bases). This CDR3 is 16 amino acids long. CDR1 and CDR2 (germline): KGHSH, LQKENI. Trimming took off 3 bases at V and 3 bases at J, with 14 bases between the two ends. CDR3 residues: CASSPRNRQANEKLFF. CDR3 nucleotides: TGTGCCAGCTCACCTCGAAACAGGCAAGCTAATGAAAAACTGTTTTTT.

DNA of the CDR3: TGTGCCAGCAGTTTCTCAAGCGGGGGGGCCCGGGAGACCCAGTACTTC. The encoded protein is CASSFSSGGARETQYF. The chain recombines TRBV6-2 or TRBV6-3 with TRBJ2-5; 10 nucleotides line up with TRBD2. The CDR3 spans 16 residues. V lost 4 bases to trimming and J lost 5 bases; unmatched junction nucleotides: 10. CDR1 is MNHEY and CDR2 is SVGEGT in the germline V gene.

This chain uses TRBV29-1 with TRBJ2-3; weak D call: TRBD2 (7 bases). Trimming took 2 bases from V and 7 from J, leaving 13 bases between them. Germline V lookup: CDR1 SQVTM, CDR2 ANQGSEA. The CDR3 runs to 13 residues. CDR3 sequence reads: CSVEFGGPNTQYF. CDR3 nucleotides: TGCAGCGTTGAATTCGGGGGGCCTAATACGCAGTATTTT.

The CDR3: CATSSRAPGSPLHF. DNA for the CDR3: TGTGCCACCAGCAGCAGGGCCCCTGGTTCACCCCTCCACTTT. V and J are TRBV15 and TRBJ1-6, with D perhaps TRBD1 (5 bases). The V gene lost 3 bases and the J gene lost 9 bases, with 12 bases spanning the gap. CDR1 LNHNV and CDR2 YYDKDF come from the germline V gene (reference sequence). This CDR3 is 14 amino acids long.

Points on this clonotype: A junction boundary mismatches the germline segment, possibly from a read error. The chain combines TRBV7-2 with TRBJ1-6; TRBD1 is a possible D gene (5 bases). CDR1 and CDR2 (germline): SGHTA, FQGNSA. This CDR3 contains 13 residues. CDR3 amino acids: CAGSLQVSEPLHF. The CDR3 DNA follows: TGTGCCGGCAGCTTACAGGTATCCGAACCCCTCCACTTT.

There are many counts of this clonotype. The chain links TRBV27 to TRBJ1-5; 10 bases are a match to TRBD1. V shed 6 bases, J shed 10 bases, and the junction held 12 bases outside the gene matches. The CDR3 loop spans 15 amino acids. Looked up from germline, CDR1 is MNHEY and CDR2 is SMNVEV (reference sequence). The CDR3 protein is CASSPGGTGVSPQHF. CDR3 in DNA: TGTGCCAGCAGCCCTGGGGGGACAGGGGTTTCTCCCCAGCATTTT.

The chain carries TRBV11-2 and TRBJ2-1, with D unresolved. Germline loops: CDR1 SGHAT, CDR2 FQNNGV. The V end was cut by 5 bases, the J end by 2 bases, with 13 bases between. There are 15 residues in the CDR3. The CDR3 bases are TGTGCCAGCAGCCAAAGCCTGACAACCTACAATGAGCAGTTCTTC. This translates into CASSQSLTTYNEQFF.